This TCR beta chain is from a study of blood T cell repertoires in COVID-19. As for the study in general: Acute and convalescent COVID-19 samples came from the United States, Italy and Spain. From T cells, B-cell-depleted T cells, or PBMCs came the material, which was cDNA or gDNA.

As originally analysed: Researchers report that nucleated cell counts were estimated from reference gene primer amplification. Using immunoSEQ multiplex PCR, the repertoire was profiled, and TCRdb retains in-frame clones only, with some absent. The DNA gave D and trimming, while V, J and clone size come from that table. This table holds some 190,000 clones, roughly 88% found once. Trimming stripped 4 bases from V and 5 bases from J, with 16 bases between. The CDR3 has 14 residues. Per the germline V gene, CDR1 is SGHRS and CDR2 is YFSETQ. The rearrangement uses TRBV5-1 and TRBJ2-7; D is possibly TRBD2 (6 bases). The receptor's source is a woman aged 35 to 49 who had recovered from COVID-19. Sequences were obtained from peripheral blood. CDR3 nucleotide sequence: TGCGCCAGCAGCGGGGCCCGAGCGGGTGACGAGCAGTACTTC. Its translation is CASSGARAGDEQYF.